The 24 T cell receptor beta chains in this list originate from one sample, sequenced in a study of blood T cell repertoires in COVID-19. Profiling relied on immunoSEQ multiplex PCR, and the TCRdb table lists in-frame clones only, not all of them. The sample includes tens of thousands of clones, less than 85% of them seen just once. What was sequenced was peripheral blood. These TCRs come from a man of 80 years or more with acute or convalescent COVID-19.

This clone was observed a few times. The rearrangement uses TRBV25-1 and TRBJ2-1, with 11 bases matching TRBD2. With 5 bases clipped from V and 5 bases from J, the junction kept 8 bases outside the gene matches. CDR3 length: 16 residues. In germline, CDR1 is MGHDK, CDR2 SYGVNS. In nucleotides, the CDR3 is TGTGCCAGCAGTAAACTAGCGGGAGCGAGTAACAATGAGCAGTTCTTC. Encoded protein: CASSKLAGASNNEQFF.

This clone was counted once. The chain carries TRBV19 and TRBJ2-7, with TRBD1 as a possible D gene (5 bases). This CDR3 region has 15 residues. V lost 3 bases, J lost 5 bases, and 17 bases lay in between. CDR1 and CDR2 from the germline V gene are LNHDA and SQIVND (reference sequence). CDR3 residues: CASSMREQGRNEQYF. The CDR3 nucleotides read TGTGCCAGTAGTATGAGAGAGCAGGGCCGCAACGAGCAGTACTTC.

The J gene is TRBJ1-1, the V gene TRBV27, with 9 bases lining up with TRBD1. Germline CDR1 reads MNHEY; CDR2 reads SMNVEV (reference sequence). Germline trimming cut 2 bases from V and 4 bases from J; bases unmatched to any gene: 8. This CDR3 is built from 16 residues. The CDR3 DNA reads as TGTGCCAGCAGTTTAGTCTCGACAGGGGGGAGCACTGAAGCTTTCTTT. It translates to CASSLVSTGGSTEAFF.

This clone was picked up one time. This sequence joins TRBV5-6 and TRBJ2-3, with D tentatively TRBD1 (6 bases). Germline loops: CDR1 SGHDT, CDR2 YYEEEE. The CDR3 spans 17 residues. Trimming cost V 0 bases and J 4 bases, with 18 bases left between them. The CDR3 is CASSLARDTSHPDTQYF. The DNA for the CDR3 is TGTGCCAGCAGCTTGGCCCGGGACACTTCCCACCCAGATACGCAGTATTTT.

The V call is TRBV6-5, the J call TRBJ2-7; D might be TRBD2 (6 bases). Germline V gene sequence: CDR1 MNHEY, CDR2 SVGAGI. Trimming pared 6 bases from V and 8 bases from J, leaving 20 bases between. This CDR3 has 14 residues. CDR3 DNA sequence: TGTGCCAGCAGCGCCGGGGGTTCTGGGGCTAAGCAGTACTTC. This sequence encodes CASSAGGSGAKQYF.

The V call is TRBV6-2 or TRBV6-3, the J call TRBJ2-7, with 7 bases that match TRBD2. CDR1 and CDR2 from the germline V gene are MNHEY and SVGEGT. The trim removed 5 bases at V and 7 bases at J, leaving 11 bases unmatched. This CDR3 is 14 amino acids long. CDR3 bases: TGTGCCAGCAGTGCCGATGGCGGGAGCGATGAGCAGTACTTC. Its translation: CASSADGGSDEQYF.

V usage is TRBV7-2 and J usage is TRBJ2-3, with 11 bases lining up with TRBD1. The V and J ends lost 5 bases and 6 bases, in that order; junction bases with no gene match: 7. The CDR3 has 15 residues. The germline V gene has CDR1 SGHTA and CDR2 FQGNSA. The CDR3 DNA reads TGTGCCAGCAGCAGAGCCGGGACAGGGGGGGATACGCAGTATTTT. It encodes CASSRAGTGGDTQYF.

This chain connects TRBV7-6 to TRBJ2-3; 7 bases agree with TRBD2. The CDR3 is 15 amino acids. CDR1 is SGHVS, CDR2 FNYEAQ, per germline. Trimming cost V 2 bases and J 4 bases; bases outside gene matches: 6. CDR3 sequence: CASSLMSGGPDTQYF. For the CDR3, the DNA is TGTGCCAGCAGCTTAATGTCGGGAGGCCCAGATACGCAGTATTTT.

This sequence joins TRBV20-1 and TRBJ2-5, with 7 bases that match TRBD2. V dropped 3 bases and J dropped 5; count of bases not matched to a gene: 9. Germline V gene data show CDR1 as DFQATT and CDR2 as SNEGSKA (reference sequence). The CDR3 runs 14 residues. In DNA, the CDR3 is TGCAGTGCTAGTAGTGGACTAGATCCGGAGACCCAGTACTTC. The encoded protein is CSASSGLDPETQYF.

The chain recombines TRBV9 with TRBJ1-3; 7 bases are shared with TRBD1. The CDR3 extends over 14 amino acids. The junction had 2 bases not matched to a gene; V was cut back by 3 bases and J by 2 bases. Germline CDR1 and CDR2: SGDLS and YYNGEE. This CDR3 is CASSAGTAGNTIYF. The CDR3 DNA follows: TGTGCCAGCAGCGCAGGGACAGCTGGAAACACCATATATTTT.

J is TRBJ2-2 and V is TRBV11-3; D is undetermined. The CDR3 runs 11 residues. The V end lost 5 bases, the J end lost 6 bases, and 4 bases lay between the germline ends. Per germline, CDR1 SGHNT and CDR2 YENEEA. The CDR3 spells CASSVSGELFF. In DNA, the CDR3 is TGTGCCAGCAGCGTCTCCGGGGAGCTGTTTTTT.

The rearrangement links TRBV7-6 to TRBJ1-4, with TRBD1 identical over 10 bases. The CDR3 totals 15 residues. The V gene's germline CDR1 is SGHVS and CDR2 FNYEAQ. Trimming at V came to 2 bases and at J to 8 bases, leaving 5 bases not matched to a gene. CDR3 amino acids: CASSLLGTGEEKLFF. As DNA, the CDR3 is TGTGCCAGCAGCTTACTAGGGACAGGGGAGGAAAAACTGTTTTTT.

The chain links TRBV27 to TRBJ1-1; perhaps TRBD1 as D (5 bases). Germline V CDR1 and CDR2: MNHEY, SMNVEV (reference sequence). CDR3 length: 13 amino acids. V lost 2 bases, J lost 3 bases, and 7 bases lay in between. The CDR3 coding sequence is TGTGCCAGCAGTTTACAGGGCGACACTGAAGCTTTCTTT. It is translated as CASSLQGDTEAFF.

The chain is built from TRBV10-3 and TRBJ1-2; tentatively, D is TRBD1 (6 bases). The CDR3 loop spans 13 amino acids. CDR1 is ENHRY and CDR2 is SYGVKD in the germline V gene. Trimming took off 2 bases at V and 8 bases at J, with 12 bases between the two ends. The CDR3 coding sequence is TGTGCCATCAGTGAGGACCCGACAGGAGGCTACACCTTC. It encodes CAISEDPTGGYTF.

The chain has TRBV4-2 and TRBJ2-3, with 16 bases that match TRBD2. CDR1 and CDR2 from the germline V gene are LGHNA and YNFKEQ. The CDR3 runs 17 residues. The junction had 6 bases not matched to a gene; V was cut back by 4 bases and J by 5 bases. The CDR3 DNA reads TGTGCCAGCAGCCTCGGGACTAGCGGGAGGGCCGAAGATACGCAGTATTTT. Encoded protein: CASSLGTSGRAEDTQYF.

The chain combines TRBV9 with TRBJ2-2, with D maybe TRBD2 (5 bases). The V gene lost 2 bases and the J gene lost 1 base, with 9 bases spanning the gap. CDR3 length equals 15 residues. Germline V gene sequence: CDR1 SGDLS, CDR2 YYNGEE. This chain's CDR3 is CASSVALGNTGELFF. CDR3 DNA sequence: TGTGCCAGCAGCGTGGCACTAGGGAACACCGGGGAGCTGTTTTTT. Complete variable domain (other parts from reference TRBV9 and TRBJ2-2): DSGVTQTPKHLITATGQRVTLRCSPRSGDLSVYWYQQSLDQGLQFLIQYYNGEERAKGNILERFSAQQFPDLHSELNLSSLELGDSALYFCASSVALGNTGELFFGEGSRLTVL.

This chain links TRBV28 with TRBJ1-2; 7 bases align to TRBD1. The CDR3 spans 13 residues. Trimming removed 6 bases from V and 6 bases from J; junction bases left unmatched: 7. Looked up from germline, CDR1 is MDHEN and CDR2 is SYDVKM. The CDR3 DNA is TGTGCCAGCAGGTCAGGGGGTGTTAATGGCTACACCTTC. This sequence encodes CASRSGGVNGYTF.

The J gene is TRBJ2-1, the V gene TRBV24-1; perhaps TRBD1 as D (6 bases). V lost 5 bases, J lost 3 bases, and 10 bases lay in between. The V gene's germline CDR1 is KGHDR and CDR2 SFDVKD. The CDR3 runs 14 residues. The CDR3 DNA sequence: TGTGCCACCAGTGTTTCGGACAGCTACAATGAGCAGTTCTTC. Protein sequence: CATSVSDSYNEQFF.

This clone has more than one count but fewer than ten. The V and J genes are TRBV7-6 and TRBJ2-1; D gene unclear. CDR1 and CDR2 from the germline V gene are SGHVS and FNYEAQ. V shed 3 bases and J shed 7 bases, with 10 bases lying between them. The CDR3 is 13 amino acids. The CDR3 coding sequence is TGTGCCAGCAGCTTCCGCGCAAATAATGAGCAGTTCTTC. Amino acid sequence: CASSFRANNEQFF.

V and J are TRBV28 and TRBJ2-7; 9 bases fit TRBD2. J was trimmed by 2 bases and V by 1 base; bases with no gene match: 12. The CDR3 is made up of 18 amino acids. CDR1 is MDHEN and CDR2 is SYDVKM in the germline V gene. In nucleotides, the CDR3 is TGTGCCAGCAGTTTATCTTTGAGGCTAGCGGGATCCCCCTACGAGCAGTACTTC. Encoded protein: CASSLSLRLAGSPYEQYF.

The rearrangement joins TRBV10-3 to TRBJ1-2; D is undetermined. V shed 3 bases and J shed 3 bases, with 14 bases lying between them. This CDR3 region has 15 residues. Germline values: CDR1 ENHRY, CDR2 SYGVKD. CDR3 nucleotide sequence: TGTGCCATCAGTGAAGGCCCAAAAGGAGACTATGGCTACACCTTC. It encodes CAISEGPKGDYGYTF.

The V and J genes are TRBV6-1 and TRBJ2-1; the match to TRBD2 covers 10 bases. The CDR3 has 14 amino acids. Germline loops: CDR1 MNHNS, CDR2 SASEGT. V lost 3 bases, J lost 9 bases, and 5 bases stayed unmatched. CDR3 DNA sequence: TGTGCCAGCAGTGAGAGCGGGAGGGAGGCTGAGCAGTTCTTC. Encoded protein: CASSESGREAEQFF.

The CDR3 bases are TGTGCCAGCTCCTCCTCGAGTGCTGGGGCCAACGTCCTGACTTTC. Translation: CASSSSSAGANVLTF. The V and J genes are TRBV18 and TRBJ2-6; no clear D gene. V lost 6 bases to trimming and J lost 2 bases, with 11 bases between them. Germline CDR1 is KGHSH and CDR2 is LQKENI. The CDR3 has 15 residues.

This chain uses TRBV28 with TRBJ2-3; D gene ambiguous. Trimming removed 8 bases from V and 0 bases from J, with 6 bases in between. CDR1 and CDR2 from the germline V gene are MDHEN and SYDVKM. The CDR3 totals 12 residues. The CDR3 coding sequence is TGTGCCAGCGGTTCTAGCACAGATACGCAGTATTTT. Its translation: CASGSSTDTQYF.